Listed here are 13 T cell receptor beta chains from one sample, sequenced in a study of tumor and adjacent non-tumor tissue in lung cancer. RNA was extracted from bulk tissue without any cell sorting. The normal lung tissue was taken more than 3 cm from the tumor edge. A modified ARM-PCR protocol with three rounds of nested PCR amplified TCRbeta. Each CDR3 protein gets one entry after TCRdb re-called the multiplex PCR reads with MiXCR. Of approximately 120,000 distinct CDR3 sequences listed, about 64% were seen once; the top ten hold 15% to 20%. Material for sequencing was distant non-tumor lung tissue. The source of these receptors is a man in his fifties or sixties with non-small cell lung cancer.

As to this clonotype: Since the CDR3 does not end with the conserved phenylalanine or tryptophan, this likely comes from a read error. Because the CDR3's place on the DNA is in doubt, the DNA is left out and the CDR3 is given as listed by TCRdb. The CDR3 protein is CASSLGTAPRLFI. The V and J genes are TRBV11-1 and TRBJ2-1; no DNA check was done on the table's D call, TRBD1. Germline CDR1 reads SGHAT; CDR2 reads FQDESV (reference sequence). With termini counted, the CDR3 has 13 amino acids.

At least ten counts were recorded for this clonotype. V and J are TRBV28 and TRBJ2-7, with 7 bases identical to TRBD1. V shed 5 bases and J 4 bases; nucleotides not matched to a gene: 11. The germline CDR1 and CDR2 sequences are MDHEN and SYDVKM. This CDR3 spans 15 amino acids. Here the CDR3 reads CASSVSGTAGYEQYF. CDR3 sequence (DNA): TGTGCCAGCAGTGTATCCGGGACAGCCGGTTACGAGCAGTACTTC.

The J gene is TRBJ2-1, the V gene TRBV2; D is undetermined. The germline CDR1 and CDR2 sequences are SNHLY and FYNNEI. CDR3 length: 13 residues. Trimming stripped 1 base from V and 7 bases from J, with 8 bases between. CDR3 sequence: CASSEEGFNEQFF. CDR3 nucleotide sequence: TGTGCCAGCAGTGAAGAGGGATTTAATGAGCAGTTCTTC.

This clonotype was observed once. The chain joins TRBV20-1 to TRBJ2-7, with D tentatively TRBD2 (6 bases). Germline assignment: CDR1 DFQATT and CDR2 SNEGSKA (reference sequence). V was clipped by 5 bases and J by 7 bases, with 21 bases between them. CDR3 length: 14 residues. CDR3 bases: TGCAGTGCTGGAGGGATTTTTGACCCCAATGAGCAGTACTTC. Encoded protein: CSAGGIFDPNEQYF.

Notes on this clonotype: A read error may explain this, as a much larger clone is one base away. Without the conserved terminal phenylalanine or tryptophan, this CDR3 likely stems from a read error. V usage is TRBV6-5 and J usage is TRBJ2-7; D call uncertain. V lost 6 bases and J 0 bases, leaving 12 bases between the germline ends. CDR1 and CDR2 (germline): MNHEY, SVGAGI. This CDR3 has 14 residues. Here the CDR3 DNA reads TGTGCCAGCAGCCAAACGTATAACTCCTACGAGCAGTACCTC. Protein sequence: CASSQTYNSYEQYL.

This clonotype is a singleton in its sample. This rearrangement joins TRBV11-2 to TRBJ2-5; 8 bases line up with TRBD2. The CDR3 is 15 amino acids. From germline, CDR1 is SGHAT and CDR2 FQNNGV. The junction had 18 bases not matched to a gene; V was cut back by 5 bases and J by 13 bases. The CDR3 here is CASSIAGRDLETWYF. For the CDR3, the DNA is TGTGCCAGCAGCATAGCGGGACGGGATCTGGAGACCTGGTACTTC.

This clonotype appeared many times. The chain carries TRBV12-5 and TRBJ2-1; the D gene could be TRBD1 or TRBD2 (5 bases each). There are 13 residues in the CDR3. CDR1 and CDR2 from the germline V gene are LGHNT and FRNRAP. Trimming took off 0 bases at V and 13 bases at J, with 13 bases between the two ends. The CDR3 nucleotides are TGTGCTAGTGGTTTGGTGACACCGGGACCCCAGTTCTTC. It translates to CASGLVTPGPQFF.

This clonotype was seen a handful of times. This could be a read error, since a much larger clone is one nucleotide away. The V gene is TRBV5-6, the J gene TRBJ2-1, with D possibly TRBD1 on 6 matching bases. The V gene's germline CDR1 is SGHDT and CDR2 YYEEEE. The CDR3 runs 14 residues. In nucleotides, the CDR3 is TGTGCCAGCAGCTTGACAGGGAGAGGCAATGAGCAGTCCTTC. Translating it yields CASSLTGRGNEQSF.

As regards this clonotype: An end of the junction differs from the germline gene, which may be a read error. The chain has TRBV11-2 and TRBJ2-7, with D possibly being TRBD1 (6 bases). The germline CDR1 and CDR2 sequences are SGHAT and FQNNGV. The CDR3 has 15 residues. CDR3 protein: CANSFSTGWLCEQYF. The CDR3 DNA follows: TGTGCCAACAGCTTCAGCACAGGGTGGTTGTGCGAGCAGTACTTC.

The V gene is TRBV14, the J gene TRBJ1-2; TRBD1 might be the D (6 bases). V lost 2 bases to trimming and J lost 5 bases, with 15 bases between them. This CDR3 comprises 15 residues. Germline CDR1 reads SGHDN; CDR2 reads FVKESK. The CDR3 DNA follows: TGTGCCAGCAGCCAACGGAGGGGACAACTATATGGCTACACCTTC. It codes for CASSQRRGQLYGYTF.

This clonotype occurred a few times. The V call is TRBV6-6, the J call TRBJ2-5; D may match TRBD1 or TRBD2 (5 bases each). Trimming left V 4 bases short and J 4 bases short, with 28 bases between. CDR1 is MNHNY and CDR2 is SVGAGI in the germline V gene (reference sequence). This CDR3 contains 19 residues. CDR3 in amino acids: CASSFGQMSGPGIPETQYF. The CDR3 coding sequence is TGTGCCAGCAGTTTTGGTCAAATGTCGGGACCAGGAATCCCAGAGACCCAGTACTTC.

Many counts were recorded for this clonotype. The chain combines TRBV5-4 with TRBJ2-5; D is perhaps TRBD1 (5 bases). V was trimmed by 0 bases and J by 4 bases, leaving 19 bases between them. This CDR3 contains 17 residues. CDR1 is SGHNT and CDR2 is YYREEE in the germline V gene (reference sequence). The CDR3 is CASSLEVPGGRAETQYF. CDR3 bases: TGTGCCAGCAGCTTGGAGGTCCCCGGCGGCAGGGCAGAGACCCAGTACTTC.

The chain recombines TRBV6-6 with TRBJ2-7; no clear D gene. Between the trimmed V and J ends, which lost 8 bases and 3 bases, there was a span of 20 bases. CDR1 is MNHNY, CDR2 SVGAGI, per germline (reference sequence). The CDR3 spans 15 residues. The chain's CDR3 is CASHTVLVSLYEQYF. The CDR3, as DNA: TGTGCCAGCCATACCGTGCTAGTCTCACTCTACGAGCAGTACTTC.